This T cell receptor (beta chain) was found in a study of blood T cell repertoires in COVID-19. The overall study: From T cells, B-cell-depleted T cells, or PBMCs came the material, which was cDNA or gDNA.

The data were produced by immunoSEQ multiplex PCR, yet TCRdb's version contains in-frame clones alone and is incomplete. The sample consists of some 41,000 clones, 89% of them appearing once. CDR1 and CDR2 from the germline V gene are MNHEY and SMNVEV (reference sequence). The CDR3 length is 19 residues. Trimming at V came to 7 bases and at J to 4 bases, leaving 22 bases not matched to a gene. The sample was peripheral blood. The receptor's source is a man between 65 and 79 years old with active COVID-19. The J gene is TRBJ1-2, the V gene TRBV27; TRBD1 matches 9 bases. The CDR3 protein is CASTLRFQYQGQGSYGYTF. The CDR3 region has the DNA TGTGCCAGCACCCTCCGATTTCAATACCAGGGACAGGGAAGCTATGGCTACACCTTC.